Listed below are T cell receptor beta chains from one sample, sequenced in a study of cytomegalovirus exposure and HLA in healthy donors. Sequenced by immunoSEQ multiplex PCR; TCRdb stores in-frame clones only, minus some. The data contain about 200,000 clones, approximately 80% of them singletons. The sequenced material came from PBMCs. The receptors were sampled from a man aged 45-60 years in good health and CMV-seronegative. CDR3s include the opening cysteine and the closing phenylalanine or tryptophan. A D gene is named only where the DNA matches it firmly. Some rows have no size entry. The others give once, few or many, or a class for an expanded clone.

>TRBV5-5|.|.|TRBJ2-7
CASRFASTRYEQYF
TGTGCCAGCAGATTTGCCTCGACTCGGTACGAGCAGTACTTC
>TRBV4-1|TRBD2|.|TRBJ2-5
CASSHSPGLAGGLQETQYF
TGCGCCAGCAGCCATTCCCCGGGACTAGCGGGAGGACTTCAAGAGACCCAGTACTTC
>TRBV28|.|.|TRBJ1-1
CASSLSWAGTMNTEAFF
TGTGCCAGCAGTTTATCGTGGGCAGGGACTATGAACACTGAAGCTTTCTTT
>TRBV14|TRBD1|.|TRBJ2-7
CASSQAGTGSYEQYF
TGTGCCAGCAGCCAAGCCGGGACAGGGTCCTACGAGCAGTACTTC
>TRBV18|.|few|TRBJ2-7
CASSPDRPSEQYF
TGTGCCAGCTCACCAGACAGGCCAAGCGAGCAGTACTTC
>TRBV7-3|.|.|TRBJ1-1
CASSLRRDTEAFF
TGTGCCAGCAGCTTACGCAGGGACACTGAAGCTTTCTTT
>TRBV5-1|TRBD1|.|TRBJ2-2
CASNYDRGTGELFF
TGCGCCAGCAACTACGACAGGGGAACCGGGGAGCTGTTTTTT
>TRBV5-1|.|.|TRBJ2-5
CASSSGWALETQYF
TGCGCCAGCAGCTCGGGATGGGCCCTGGAGACCCAGTACTTC
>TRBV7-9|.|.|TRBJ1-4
CASSLGQGSNEKLFF
TGTGCCAGCAGCTTAGGGCAGGGTTCTAATGAAAAACTGTTTTTT
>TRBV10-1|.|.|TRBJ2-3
CASSRSGNLGDTQYF
TGCGCCAGCAGTCGATCCGGGAACCTCGGCGATACGCAGTATTTT
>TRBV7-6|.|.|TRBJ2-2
CASSALWGGPLSGTGELFF
TGTGCCAGCAGCGCTCTTTGGGGGGGCCCTTTAAGTGGCACCGGGGAGCTGTTTTTT
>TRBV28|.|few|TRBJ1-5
CASRKASQPQHF
TGTGCCAGCAGAAAAGCATCCCAGCCCCAGCATTTT
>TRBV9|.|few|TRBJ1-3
CASSRGFGNTIYF
TGTGCCAGCAGCCGAGGGTTTGGAAACACCATATATTTT
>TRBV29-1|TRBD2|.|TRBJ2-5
CSVGSGGETQYF
TGCAGCGTTGGGTCGGGGGGAGAGACCCAGTACTTC
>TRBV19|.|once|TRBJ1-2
CASSSTANYGYTF
TGTGCCAGTAGTTCGACAGCAAACTATGGCTACACCTTC
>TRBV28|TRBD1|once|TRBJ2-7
CASRRRDRATYEQYF
TGTGCCAGCAGACGCCGGGACAGGGCTACCTACGAGCAGTACTTC